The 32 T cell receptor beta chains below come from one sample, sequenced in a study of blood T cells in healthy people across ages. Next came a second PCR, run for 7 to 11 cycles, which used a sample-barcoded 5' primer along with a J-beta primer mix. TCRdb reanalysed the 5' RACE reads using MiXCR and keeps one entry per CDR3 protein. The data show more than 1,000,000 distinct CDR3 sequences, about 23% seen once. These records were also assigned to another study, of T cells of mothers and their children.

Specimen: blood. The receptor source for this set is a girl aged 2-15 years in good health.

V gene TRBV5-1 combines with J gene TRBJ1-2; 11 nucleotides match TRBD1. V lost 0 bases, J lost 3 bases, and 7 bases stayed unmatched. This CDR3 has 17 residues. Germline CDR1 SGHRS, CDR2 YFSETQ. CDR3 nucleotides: TGCGCCAGCAGCTTGGCCCCTCCGGGACAGGGGGACTATGGCTACACCTTC. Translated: CASSLAPPGQGDYGYTF.

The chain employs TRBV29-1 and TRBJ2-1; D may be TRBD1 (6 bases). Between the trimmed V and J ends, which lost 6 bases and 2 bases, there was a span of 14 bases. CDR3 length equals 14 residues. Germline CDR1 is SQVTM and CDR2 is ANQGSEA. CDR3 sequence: CSVRGSRTYNEQFF. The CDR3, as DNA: TGCAGCGTCAGGGGTTCGAGAACCTACAATGAGCAGTTCTTC.

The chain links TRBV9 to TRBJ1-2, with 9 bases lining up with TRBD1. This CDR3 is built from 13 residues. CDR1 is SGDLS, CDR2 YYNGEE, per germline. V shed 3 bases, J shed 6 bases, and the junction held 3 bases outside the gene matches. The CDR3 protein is CASSADRGNGYTF. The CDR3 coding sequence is TGTGCCAGCAGCGCCGACAGGGGGAATGGCTACACCTTC.

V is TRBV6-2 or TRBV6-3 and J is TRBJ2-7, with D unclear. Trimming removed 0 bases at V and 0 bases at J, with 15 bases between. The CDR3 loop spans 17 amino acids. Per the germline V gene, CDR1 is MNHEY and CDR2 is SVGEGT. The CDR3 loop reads CASSYSVRDLNSYEQYF. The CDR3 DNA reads TGTGCCAGCAGTTACTCAGTCAGAGACCTGAACTCCTACGAGCAGTACTTC.

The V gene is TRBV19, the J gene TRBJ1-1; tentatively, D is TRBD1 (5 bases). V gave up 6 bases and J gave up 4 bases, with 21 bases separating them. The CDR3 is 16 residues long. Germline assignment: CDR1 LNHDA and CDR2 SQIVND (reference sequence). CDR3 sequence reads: CASRDGGRGSGTEAFF. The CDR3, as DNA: TGTGCCAGTAGAGATGGGGGTCGTGGATCAGGCACTGAAGCTTTCTTT. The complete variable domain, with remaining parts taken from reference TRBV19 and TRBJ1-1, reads DGGITQSPKYLFRKEGQNVTLSCEQNLNHDAMYWYRQDPGQGLRLIYYSQIVNDFQKGDIAEGYSVSREKKESFPLTVTSAQKNPTAFYLCASRDGGRGSGTEAFFGQGTRLTVV.

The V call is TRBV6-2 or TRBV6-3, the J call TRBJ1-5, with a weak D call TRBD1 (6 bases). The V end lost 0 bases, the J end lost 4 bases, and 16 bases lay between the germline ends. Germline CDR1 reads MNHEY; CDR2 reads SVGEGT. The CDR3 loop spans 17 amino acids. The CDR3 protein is CASSYSWNREWNQPQHF. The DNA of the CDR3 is TGTGCCAGCAGTTACTCTTGGAACAGGGAATGGAATCAGCCCCAGCATTTT.

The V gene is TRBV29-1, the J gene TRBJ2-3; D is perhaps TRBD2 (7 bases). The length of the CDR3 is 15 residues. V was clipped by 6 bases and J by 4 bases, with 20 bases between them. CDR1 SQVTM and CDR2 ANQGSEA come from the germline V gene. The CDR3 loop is CSVRAGARIADTQYF. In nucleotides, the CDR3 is TGCAGCGTGAGGGCGGGGGCCCGCATCGCAGATACGCAGTATTTT.

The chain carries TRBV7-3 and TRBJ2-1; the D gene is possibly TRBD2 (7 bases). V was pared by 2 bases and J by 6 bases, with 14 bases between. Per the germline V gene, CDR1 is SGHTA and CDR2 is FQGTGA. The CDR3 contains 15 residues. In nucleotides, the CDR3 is TGTGCCAGCAGCTTACGAGGGGGGGCCCCCAATGAGCAGTTCTTC. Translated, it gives CASSLRGGAPNEQFF.

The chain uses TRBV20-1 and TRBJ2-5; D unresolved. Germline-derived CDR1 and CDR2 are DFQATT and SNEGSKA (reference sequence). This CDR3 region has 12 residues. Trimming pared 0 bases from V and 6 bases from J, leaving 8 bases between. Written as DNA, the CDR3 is TGCAGTGCTAGAGATTTCTCTCAGACCCAGTACTTC. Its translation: CSARDFSQTQYF.

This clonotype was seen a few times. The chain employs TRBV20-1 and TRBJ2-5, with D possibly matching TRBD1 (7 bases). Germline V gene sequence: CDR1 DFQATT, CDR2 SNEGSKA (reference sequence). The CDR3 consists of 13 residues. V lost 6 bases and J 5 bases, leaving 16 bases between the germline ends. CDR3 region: CSATQGRSETQYF. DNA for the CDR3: TGCAGTGCAACACAGGGGAGGTCGGAGACCCAGTACTTC.

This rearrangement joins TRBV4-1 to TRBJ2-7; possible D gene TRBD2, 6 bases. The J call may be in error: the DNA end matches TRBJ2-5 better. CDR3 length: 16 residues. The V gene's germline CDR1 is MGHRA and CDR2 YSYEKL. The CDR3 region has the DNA TGCGCCAGCAGCCCCCGGATGCCAGGGAGGTCGGAGACCCAGTACTTC. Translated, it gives CASSPRMPGRSETQYF.

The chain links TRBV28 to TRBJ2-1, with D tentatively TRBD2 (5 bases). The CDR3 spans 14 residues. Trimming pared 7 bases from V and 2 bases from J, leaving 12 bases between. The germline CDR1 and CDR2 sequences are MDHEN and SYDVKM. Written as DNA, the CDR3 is TGTGCCAGCAACCGGGAAAGACCCTACAATGAGCAGTTCTTC. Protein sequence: CASNRERPYNEQFF.

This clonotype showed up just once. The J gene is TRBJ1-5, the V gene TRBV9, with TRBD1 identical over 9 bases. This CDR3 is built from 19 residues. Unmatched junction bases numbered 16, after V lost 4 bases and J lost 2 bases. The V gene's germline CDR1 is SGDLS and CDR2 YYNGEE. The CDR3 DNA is TGTGCCAGCAGCCCAAAACTAGGGACAGGGAAGGTAGGCAATCAGCCCCAGCATTTT. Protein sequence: CASSPKLGTGKVGNQPQHF.

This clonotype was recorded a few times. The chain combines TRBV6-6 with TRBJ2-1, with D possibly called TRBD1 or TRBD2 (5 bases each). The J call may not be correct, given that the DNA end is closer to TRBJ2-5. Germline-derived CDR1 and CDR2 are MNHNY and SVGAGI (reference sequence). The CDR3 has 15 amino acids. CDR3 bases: TGTGCCAGCAGTTCAAGCTTGGGGGTTACGGAGACCCAGTACTTC. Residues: CASSSSLGVTETQYF.

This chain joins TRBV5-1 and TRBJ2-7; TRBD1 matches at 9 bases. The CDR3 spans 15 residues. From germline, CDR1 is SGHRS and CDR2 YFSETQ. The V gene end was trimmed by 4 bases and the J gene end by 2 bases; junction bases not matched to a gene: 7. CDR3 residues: CASSRFGTGTYEQYF. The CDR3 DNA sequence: TGCGCCAGCAGCAGATTCGGGACAGGGACCTACGAGCAGTACTTC.

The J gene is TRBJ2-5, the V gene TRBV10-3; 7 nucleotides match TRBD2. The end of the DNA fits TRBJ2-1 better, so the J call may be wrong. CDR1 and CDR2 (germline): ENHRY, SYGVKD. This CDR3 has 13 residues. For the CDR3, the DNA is TGTGCCATCAGGGGCGGGAGATACAATGAGCAGTTCTTC. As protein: CAIRGGRYNEQFF.

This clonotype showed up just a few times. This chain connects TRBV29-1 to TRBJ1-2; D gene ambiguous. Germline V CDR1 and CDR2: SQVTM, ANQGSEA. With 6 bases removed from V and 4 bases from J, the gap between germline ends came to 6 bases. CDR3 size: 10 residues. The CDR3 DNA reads TGCAGCGTCAGGTCCTATGGCTACACCTTC. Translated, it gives CSVRSYGYTF.

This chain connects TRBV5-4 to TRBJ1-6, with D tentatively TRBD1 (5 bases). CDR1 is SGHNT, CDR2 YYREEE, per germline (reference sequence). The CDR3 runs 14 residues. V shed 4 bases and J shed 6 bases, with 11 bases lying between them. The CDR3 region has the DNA TGTGCCAGCAGCCCGCGGGGGGGTAATTCACCCCTCCACTTT. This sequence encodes CASSPRGGNSPLHF.

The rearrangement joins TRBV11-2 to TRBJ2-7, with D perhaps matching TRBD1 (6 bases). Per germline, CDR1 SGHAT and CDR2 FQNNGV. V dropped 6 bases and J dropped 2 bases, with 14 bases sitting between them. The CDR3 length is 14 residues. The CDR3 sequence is CASRSLQGPYEQYF. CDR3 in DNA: TGTGCCAGCAGATCCTTACAGGGTCCCTACGAGCAGTACTTC.

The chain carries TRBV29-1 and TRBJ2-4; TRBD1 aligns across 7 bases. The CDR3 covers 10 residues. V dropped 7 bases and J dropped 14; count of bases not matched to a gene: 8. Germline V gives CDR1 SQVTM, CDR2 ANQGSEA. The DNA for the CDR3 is TGCAGCGGAGTGTCCGGGACAGAGTACTTC. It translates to CSGVSGTEYF. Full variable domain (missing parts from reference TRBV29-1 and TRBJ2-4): SAVISQKPSRDICQRGTSLTIQCQVDSQVTMMFWYRQQPGQSLTLIATANQGSEATYESGFVIDKFPISRPNLTFSTLTVSNMSPEDSSIYLCSGVSGTEYFGAGTRLSVL.

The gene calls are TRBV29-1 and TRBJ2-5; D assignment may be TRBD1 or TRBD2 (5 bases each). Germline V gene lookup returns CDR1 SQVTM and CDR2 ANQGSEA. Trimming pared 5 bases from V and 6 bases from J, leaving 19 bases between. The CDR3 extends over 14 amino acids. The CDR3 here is CSVMLRDDGKTQYF. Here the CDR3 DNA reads TGCAGCGTTATGCTAAGGGACGACGGGAAGACCCAGTACTTC. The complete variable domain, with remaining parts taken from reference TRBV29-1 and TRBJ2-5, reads SAVISQKPSRDICQRGTSLTIQCQVDSQVTMMFWYRQQPGQSLTLIATANQGSEATYESGFVIDKFPISRPNLTFSTLTVSNMSPEDSSIYLCSVMLRDDGKTQYFGPGTRLLVL.

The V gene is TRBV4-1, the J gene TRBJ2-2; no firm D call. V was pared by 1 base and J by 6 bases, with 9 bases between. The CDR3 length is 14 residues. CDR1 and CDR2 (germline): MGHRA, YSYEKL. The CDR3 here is CASSQGGLAGELFF. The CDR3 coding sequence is TGCGCCAGCAGCCAAGGTGGATTGGCCGGGGAGCTGTTTTTT.

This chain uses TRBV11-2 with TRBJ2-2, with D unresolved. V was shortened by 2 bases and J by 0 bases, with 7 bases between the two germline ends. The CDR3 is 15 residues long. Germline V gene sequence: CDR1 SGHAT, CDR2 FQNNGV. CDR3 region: CASSLKQSNTGELFF. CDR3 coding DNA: TGTGCCAGCAGCTTAAAACAGTCGAACACCGGGGAGCTGTTTTTT.

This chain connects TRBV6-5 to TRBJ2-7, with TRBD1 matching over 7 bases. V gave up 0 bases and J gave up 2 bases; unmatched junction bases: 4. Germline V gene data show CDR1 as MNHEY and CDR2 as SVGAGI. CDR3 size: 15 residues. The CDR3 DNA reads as TGTGCCAGCAGTTACTCACGGGACAGACCCTACGAGCAGTACTTC. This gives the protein CASSYSRDRPYEQYF.

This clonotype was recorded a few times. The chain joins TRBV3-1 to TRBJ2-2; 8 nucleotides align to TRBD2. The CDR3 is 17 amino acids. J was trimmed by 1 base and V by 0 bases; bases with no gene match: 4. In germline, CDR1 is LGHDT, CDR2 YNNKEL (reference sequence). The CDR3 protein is CASSQEIAGKNTGELFF. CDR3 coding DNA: TGTGCCAGCAGCCAAGAAATAGCGGGGAAGAACACCGGGGAGCTGTTTTTT.

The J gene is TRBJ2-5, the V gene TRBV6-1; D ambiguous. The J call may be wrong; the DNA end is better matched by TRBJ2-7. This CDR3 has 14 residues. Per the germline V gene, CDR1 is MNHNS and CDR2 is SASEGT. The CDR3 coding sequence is TGTGCCAGCAGTGAAAATAGCAATACTTACGAGCAGTACTTC. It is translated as CASSENSNTYEQYF.

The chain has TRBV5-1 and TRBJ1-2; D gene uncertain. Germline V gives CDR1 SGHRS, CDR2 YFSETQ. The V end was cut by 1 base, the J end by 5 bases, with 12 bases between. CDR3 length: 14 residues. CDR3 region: CASSLSITEYGYTF. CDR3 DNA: TGCGCCAGCAGCTTGTCAATTACGGAATATGGCTACACCTTC.

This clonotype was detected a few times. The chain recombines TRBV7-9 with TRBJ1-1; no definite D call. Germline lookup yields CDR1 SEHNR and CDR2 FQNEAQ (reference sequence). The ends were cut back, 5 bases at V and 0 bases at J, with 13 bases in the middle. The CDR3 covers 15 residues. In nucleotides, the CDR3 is TGTGCCAGCAGCCCACTCACATCCATGAACACTGAAGCTTTCTTT. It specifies CASSPLTSMNTEAFF. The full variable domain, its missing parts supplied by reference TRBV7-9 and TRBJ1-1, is DTGVSQNPRHKITKRGQNVTFRCDPISEHNRLYWYRQTLGQGPEFLTYFQNEAQLEKSRLLSDRFSAERPKGSFSTLEIQRTEQGDSAMYLCASSPLTSMNTEAFFGQGTRLTVV.

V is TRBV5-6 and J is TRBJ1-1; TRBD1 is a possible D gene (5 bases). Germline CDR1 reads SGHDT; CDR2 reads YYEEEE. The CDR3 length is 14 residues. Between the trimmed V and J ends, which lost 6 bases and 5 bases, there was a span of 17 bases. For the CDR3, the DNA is TGTGCCAGCACCCTTGGGCGGGGCGGGACTGAAGCTTTCTTT. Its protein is CASTLGRGGTEAFF.

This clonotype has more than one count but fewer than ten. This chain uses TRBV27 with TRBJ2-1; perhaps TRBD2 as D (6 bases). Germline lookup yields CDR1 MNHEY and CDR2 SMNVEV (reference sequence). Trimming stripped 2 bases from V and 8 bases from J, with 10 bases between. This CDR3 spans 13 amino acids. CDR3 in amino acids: CASSLAGLDEQFF. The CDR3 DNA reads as TGTGCCAGCAGTTTAGCGGGGTTGGATGAGCAGTTCTTC.

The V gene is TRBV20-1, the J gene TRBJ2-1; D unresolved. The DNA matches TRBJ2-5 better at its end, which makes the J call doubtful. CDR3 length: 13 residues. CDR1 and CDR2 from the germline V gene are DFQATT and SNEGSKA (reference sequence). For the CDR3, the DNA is TGCAGTGCTGCCCTCGAAAATCGAGAGACCCAGTACTTC. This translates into CSAALENRETQYF.

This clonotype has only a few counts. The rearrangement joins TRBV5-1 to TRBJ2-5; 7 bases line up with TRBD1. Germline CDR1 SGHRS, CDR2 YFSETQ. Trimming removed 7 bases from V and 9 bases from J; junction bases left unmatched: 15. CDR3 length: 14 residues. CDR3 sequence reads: CASGLSTGDGAQYF. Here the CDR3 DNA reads TGCGCCAGCGGCCTATCAACAGGGGATGGGGCCCAGTACTTC.